This entry lists 15 T cell receptor beta chains sequenced from one sample in a study of metastatic and nonmetastatic thyroid tumors. TCRdb recomputed clones from the PCR reads via MiXCR. The data contain some 19,000 clones, 15% to 17% of them singletons. Patients were all untreated before their thyroid surgery. Sequencing was done on a sample of blood. The receptors derive from a female donor with papillary thyroid cancer or a benign thyroid nodule (not recorded which). Some clones in this sample may be carry-over from other donors' samples.

This clone was picked up many times. This may arise from a read error, as a much more abundant clone is one base away. The same CDR3 can be traced to other DNA sequences in this sample. This rearrangement joins TRBV11-3 to TRBJ2-7, with TRBD2 matching 7 bases. The CDR3 covers 15 residues. Per the germline V gene, CDR1 is SGHNT and CDR2 is YENEEA. The CDR3, as DNA: TGTGCCAGTAGCTTCCGCGGGGAGGGTGCCTACGAGCAGTACTTC. Its translation: CASSFRGEGAYEQYF.

This clone was observed many times. This chain links TRBV7-3 with TRBJ2-1, with TRBD1 matching 10 bases. The V and J ends lost 5 bases and 9 bases, in that order; junction bases with no gene match: 4. This CDR3 comprises 13 residues. Germline V gene lookup returns CDR1 SGHTA and CDR2 FQGTGA. CDR3 sequence reads: CASSPGQGSEQFF. In DNA form, the CDR3 reads TGTGCCAGCAGCCCGGGACAGGGGAGTGAGCAGTTCTTC.

This clone was counted ten times or more. V usage is TRBV20-1 and J usage is TRBJ2-7; 7 bases agree with TRBD1. Germline CDR1 reads DFQATT; CDR2 reads SNEGSKA (reference sequence). Trimming took 2 bases from V and 5 from J; bases not matched to a gene: 6. The CDR3 spans 13 residues. This CDR3 is CSARQDRHDEQYF. The CDR3 DNA follows: TGCAGTGCTAGACAGGACAGGCACGACGAGCAGTACTTC.

This clone came up many times. The J gene is TRBJ2-1, the V gene TRBV4-2; TRBD2 is a possible D gene (5 bases). The CDR3 covers 17 residues. Germline V gives CDR1 LGHNA, CDR2 YNFKEQ. The V gene lost 0 bases and the J gene lost 2 bases, with 14 bases spanning the gap. The CDR3 DNA follows: TGTGCCAGCAGCCAAGATAGGAGGAGTCGTGCCTACAATGAGCAGTTCTTC. This codes for CASSQDRRSRAYNEQFF.

This clone has at least ten counts. The chain joins TRBV20-1 to TRBJ2-5, with D hard to call. CDR1 is DFQATT, CDR2 SNEGSKA, per germline (reference sequence). Trimming took off 3 bases at V and 5 bases at J, with 4 bases between the two ends. The CDR3 runs to 10 residues. In DNA, the CDR3 is TGCAGTGCTAGGCGTGAGACCCAGTACTTC. This translates into CSARRETQYF.

The genes are TRBV20-1 and TRBJ1-1; 9 nucleotides line up with TRBD1. The CDR3 covers 14 residues. Germline CDR1 DFQATT, CDR2 SNEGSKA (reference sequence). V was pared by 6 bases and J by 4 bases, with 9 bases of the junction left unmatched. CDR3 in DNA: TGCAGTGCCTATGGGACAGGGAGGACCACTGAAGCTTTCTTT. Translated: CSAYGTGRTTEAFF.

This clone was observed a handful of times. This chain joins TRBV29-1 and TRBJ2-1; no firm D call. Germline CDR1 SQVTM, CDR2 ANQGSEA. V was clipped by 4 bases and J by 8 bases, with 6 bases between them. The CDR3 has 10 amino acids. This CDR3 reads CSVVSDEQFF. The CDR3 DNA sequence: TGCAGCGTTGTGTCTGATGAGCAGTTCTTC.

This clone turned up a few times. The chain couples TRBV12-3 or TRBV12-4 to TRBJ1-2; D is uncertain. This CDR3 has 12 amino acids. V dropped 2 bases and J dropped 7 bases, with 8 bases sitting between them. The CDR3 region has the DNA TGTGCCAGCAGTTTAAGTTCGGTTGGCTACACCTTC. It specifies CASSLSSVGYTF.

The chain has TRBV28 and TRBJ1-1; D uncertain. Trimming shortened V by 6 bases and J by 6 bases, and 11 bases separated the two germline ends. The CDR3 loop spans 12 amino acids. Germline loops: CDR1 MDHEN, CDR2 SYDVKM. The CDR3 region is CASSTQRAEAFF. CDR3 sequence (DNA): TGTGCCAGCAGCACACAGAGGGCTGAAGCTTTCTTT.

With regard to this clone: No conserved phenylalanine or tryptophan is present at the end of the CDR3, so a read error is the likely explanation. V is TRBV3-1 and J is TRBJ2-7; TRBD2 matches at 8 bases. The CDR3 consists of 16 residues. In germline, CDR1 is LGHDT, CDR2 YNNKEL (reference sequence). V lost 6 bases to trimming and J lost 4 bases; unmatched junction nucleotides: 14. This CDR3 is CASRPGTSGSTYEQYL. The CDR3, as DNA: TGTGCCAGCAGACCTGGGACTAGTGGGAGTACGTACGAGCAGTACCTC.

This clone has more than one count but fewer than ten. This may arise from a read error, as a much more abundant clone is one base away. The V call is TRBV27, the J call TRBJ1-2; 7 bases line up with TRBD1. CDR1 and CDR2 (germline): MNHEY, SMNVEV (reference sequence). J gave up 8 bases and V 4 bases, and 16 bases lay outside the gene matches. The CDR3 is 16 residues long. As DNA, the CDR3 is TGTGCCAGCAGTTCAGGGGGGACATCTGCTGAGCGGGGCTACACCTTC. It specifies CASSSGGTSAERGYTF.

This clone is labeled medium-sized (0.01 to 0.1%). The rearrangement uses TRBV5-1 and TRBJ1-2; the D gene is possibly TRBD1 (5 bases). Germline values: CDR1 SGHRS, CDR2 YFSETQ. The CDR3 loop spans 17 amino acids. Trimming removed 0 bases at V and 0 bases at J, with 15 bases between. CDR3 DNA: TGCGCCAGCAGCTTGGCCCCGGACACACTAGCTAACTATGGCTACACCTTC. Translating gives CASSLAPDTLANYGYTF.

This clone was counted many times. V usage is TRBV9 and J usage is TRBJ2-3; 8 nucleotides align to TRBD1. Germline values: CDR1 SGDLS, CDR2 YYNGEE. There are 15 residues in the CDR3. V dropped 6 bases and J dropped 2; count of bases not matched to a gene: 8. The CDR3 DNA sequence: TGTGCCAGCACCAAGTGGGACAGGCACACAGATACGCAGTATTTT. This gives the protein CASTKWDRHTDTQYF.

This clone has at least ten counts. This rearrangement joins TRBV20-1 to TRBJ1-1; D gene ambiguous. CDR3 size: 13 residues. The germline V gene has CDR1 DFQATT and CDR2 SNEGSKA (reference sequence). V lost 0 bases and J 10 bases, leaving 15 bases between the germline ends. The CDR3 here is CSARDAVAKGAFF. The CDR3 bases are TGCAGTGCTAGAGATGCGGTGGCCAAGGGAGCTTTCTTT.

This clone was picked up many times. Within the sample, other DNA sequences also encode this same CDR3. This chain connects TRBV5-6 to TRBJ1-1, with D unclear. CDR1 SGHDT and CDR2 YYEEEE come from the germline V gene. This CDR3 has 15 residues. V was pared by 0 bases and J by 5 bases, with 14 bases between. The CDR3 is CASSLGGRGWTEAFF. CDR3 in DNA: TGTGCCAGCAGCTTGGGAGGGCGGGGTTGGACTGAAGCTTTCTTT.